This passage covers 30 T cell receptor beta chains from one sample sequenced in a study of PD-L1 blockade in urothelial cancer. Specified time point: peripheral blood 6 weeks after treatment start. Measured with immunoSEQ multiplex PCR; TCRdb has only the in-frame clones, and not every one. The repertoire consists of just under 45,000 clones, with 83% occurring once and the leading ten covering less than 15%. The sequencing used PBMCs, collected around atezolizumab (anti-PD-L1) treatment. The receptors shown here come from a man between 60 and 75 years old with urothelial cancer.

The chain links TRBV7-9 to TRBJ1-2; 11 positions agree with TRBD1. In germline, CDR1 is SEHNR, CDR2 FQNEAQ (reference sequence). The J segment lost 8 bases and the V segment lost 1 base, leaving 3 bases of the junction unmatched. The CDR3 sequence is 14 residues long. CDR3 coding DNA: TGTGCCAGCAGCTTAGGGACAGGGGGCGTAGGCTACACCTTC. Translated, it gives CASSLGTGGVGYTF. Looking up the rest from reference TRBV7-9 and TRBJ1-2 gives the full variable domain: DTGVSQNPRHKITKRGQNVTFRCDPISEHNRLYWYRQTLGQGPEFLTYFQNEAQLEKSRLLSDRFSAERPKGSFSTLEIQRTEQGDSAMYLCASSLGTGGVGYTFGSGTRLTVV.

CDR3 sequence reads: CASSDWGQSSGNTIYF. The CDR3 nucleotides are TGTGCCAGCAGTGATTGGGGACAAAGCTCTGGAAACACCATATATTTT. The rearrangement joins TRBV6-4 to TRBJ1-3; possible D gene TRBD1, 6 bases. The germline V gene has CDR1 MRHNA and CDR2 SNTAGT. The CDR3 has 16 amino acids. V lost 3 bases to trimming and J lost 0 bases, with 12 bases between them.

The CDR3 spells CASSKLGGDYGYTF. CDR3 in DNA: TGTGCCAGTAGTAAGCTAGGCGGGGACTATGGCTACACCTTC. The genes are TRBV19 and TRBJ1-2, with no clear D. The germline gives CDR1 LNHDA, CDR2 SQIVND (reference sequence). The V gene lost 4 bases and the J gene lost 3 bases, with 12 bases spanning the gap. The CDR3 sequence is 14 residues long.

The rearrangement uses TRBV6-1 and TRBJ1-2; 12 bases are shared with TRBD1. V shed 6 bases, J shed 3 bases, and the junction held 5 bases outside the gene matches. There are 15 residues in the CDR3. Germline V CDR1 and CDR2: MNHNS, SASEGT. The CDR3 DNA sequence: TGTGCCAGCAGGACGGGACAGGGGGCGGACTATGGCTACACCTTC. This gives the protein CASRTGQGADYGYTF.

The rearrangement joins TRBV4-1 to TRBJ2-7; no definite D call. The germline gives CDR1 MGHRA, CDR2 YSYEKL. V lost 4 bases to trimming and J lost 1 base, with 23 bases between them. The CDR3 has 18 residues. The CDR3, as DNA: TGCGCCAGCAGCCCGGGTCCGTTAGCATATCGCCAGTCCTACGAGCAGTACTTC. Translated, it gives CASSPGPLAYRQSYEQYF.

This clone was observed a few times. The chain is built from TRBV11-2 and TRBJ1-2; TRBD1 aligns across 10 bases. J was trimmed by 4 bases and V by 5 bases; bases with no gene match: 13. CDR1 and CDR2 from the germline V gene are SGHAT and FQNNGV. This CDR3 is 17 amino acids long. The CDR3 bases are TGTGCCAGCAGCGAAAACCTATGGACAGGGGGGGTCTATGGCTACACCTTC. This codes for CASSENLWTGGVYGYTF.

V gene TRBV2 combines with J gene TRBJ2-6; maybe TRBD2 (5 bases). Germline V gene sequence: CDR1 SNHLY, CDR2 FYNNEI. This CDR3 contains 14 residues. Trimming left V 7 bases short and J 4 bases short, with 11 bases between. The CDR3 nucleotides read TGTGCCAGCAACCGGGTAGCGGGGGCCAACGTCCTGACTTTC. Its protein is CASNRVAGANVLTF.

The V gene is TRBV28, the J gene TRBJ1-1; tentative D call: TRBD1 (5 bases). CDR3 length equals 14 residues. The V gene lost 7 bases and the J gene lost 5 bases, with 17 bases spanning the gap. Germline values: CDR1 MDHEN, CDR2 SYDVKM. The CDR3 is CASTPHGAGTEAFF. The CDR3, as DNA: TGTGCCAGCACCCCCCATGGGGCCGGAACTGAAGCTTTCTTT.

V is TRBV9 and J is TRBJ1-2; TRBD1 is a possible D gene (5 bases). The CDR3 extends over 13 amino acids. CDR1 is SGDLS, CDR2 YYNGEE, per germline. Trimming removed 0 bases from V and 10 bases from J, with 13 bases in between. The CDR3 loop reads CASSVAQGADYTF. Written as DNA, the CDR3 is TGTGCCAGCAGCGTAGCCCAGGGTGCGGACTACACCTTC. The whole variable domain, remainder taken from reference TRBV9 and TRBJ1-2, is DSGVTQTPKHLITATGQRVTLRCSPRSGDLSVYWYQQSLDQGLQFLIQYYNGEERAKGNILERFSAQQFPDLHSELNLSSLELGDSALYFCASSVAQGADYTFGSGTRLTVV.

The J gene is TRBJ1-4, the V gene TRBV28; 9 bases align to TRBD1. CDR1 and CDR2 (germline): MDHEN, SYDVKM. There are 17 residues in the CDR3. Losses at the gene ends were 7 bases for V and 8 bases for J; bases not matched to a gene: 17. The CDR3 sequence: CASKPAGQGIVEEKLFF. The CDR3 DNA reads TGTGCCAGCAAACCGGCCGGACAGGGGATCGTTGAGGAAAAACTGTTTTTT.

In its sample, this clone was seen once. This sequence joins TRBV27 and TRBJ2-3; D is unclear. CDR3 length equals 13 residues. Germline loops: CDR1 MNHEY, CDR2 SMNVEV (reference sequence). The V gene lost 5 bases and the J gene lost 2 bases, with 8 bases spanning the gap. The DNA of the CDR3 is TGTGCCAGCAGTCACTCTCACACAGATACGCAGTATTTT. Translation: CASSHSHTDTQYF.

The CDR3 nucleotides are TGCGCCAGCAGCTTAGGACAGGGGAGCGGCTACACCTTC. This codes for CASSLGQGSGYTF. The chain links TRBV5-1 to TRBJ1-2, with TRBD1 identical over 9 bases. Germline CDR1 reads SGHRS; CDR2 reads YFSETQ. The CDR3 contains 13 residues. J was trimmed by 8 bases and V by 2 bases; bases with no gene match: 4.

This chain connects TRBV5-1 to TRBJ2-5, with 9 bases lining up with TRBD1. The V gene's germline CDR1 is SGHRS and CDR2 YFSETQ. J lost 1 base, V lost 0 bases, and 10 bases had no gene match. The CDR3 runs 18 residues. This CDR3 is CASSLAGTGFRVQETQYF. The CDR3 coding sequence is TGCGCCAGCAGCTTGGCCGGGACAGGGTTTAGGGTCCAAGAGACCCAGTACTTC.

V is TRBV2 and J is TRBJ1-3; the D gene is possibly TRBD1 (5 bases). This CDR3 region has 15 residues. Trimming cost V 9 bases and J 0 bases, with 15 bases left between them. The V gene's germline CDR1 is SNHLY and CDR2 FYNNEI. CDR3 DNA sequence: TGTGCCAGTCGGACGGGGGTATTCTCTGGAAACACCATATATTTT. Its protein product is CASRTGVFSGNTIYF. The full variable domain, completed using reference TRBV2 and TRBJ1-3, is EPEVTQTPSHQVTQMGQEVILRCVPISNHLYFYWYRQILGQKVEFLVSFYNNEISEKSEIFDDQFSVERPDGSNFTLKIRSTKLEDSAMYFCASRTGVFSGNTIYFGEGSWLTVV.

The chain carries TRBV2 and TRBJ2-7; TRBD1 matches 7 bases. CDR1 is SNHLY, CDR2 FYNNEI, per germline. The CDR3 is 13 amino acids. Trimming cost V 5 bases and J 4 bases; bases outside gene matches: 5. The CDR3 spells CASSTGTAYEQYF. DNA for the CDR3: TGTGCCAGCAGTACCGGGACAGCTTACGAGCAGTACTTC.

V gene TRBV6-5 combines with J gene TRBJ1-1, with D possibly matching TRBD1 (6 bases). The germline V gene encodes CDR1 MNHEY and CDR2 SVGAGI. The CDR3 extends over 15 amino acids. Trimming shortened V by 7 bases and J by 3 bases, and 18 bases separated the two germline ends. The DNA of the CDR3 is TGTGCCAGCACTGGACAGTCTGCCTGGGACACTGAAGCTTTCTTT. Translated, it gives CASTGQSAWDTEAFF.

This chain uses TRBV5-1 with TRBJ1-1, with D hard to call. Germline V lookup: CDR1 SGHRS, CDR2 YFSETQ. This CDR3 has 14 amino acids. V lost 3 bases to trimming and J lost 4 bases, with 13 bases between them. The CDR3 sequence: CASSSHPYGTEAFF. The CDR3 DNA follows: TGCGCCAGCAGCTCCCATCCCTATGGCACTGAAGCTTTCTTT.

This chain's CDR3 is CASSLGGGYEQYF. The CDR3 DNA reads as TGTGCCAGCAGCTTAGGGGGGGGATACGAGCAGTACTTC. The chain employs TRBV7-2 and TRBJ2-7; 7 bases line up with TRBD2. CDR1 and CDR2 from the germline V gene are SGHTA and FQGNSA. The CDR3 is 13 amino acids. V was pared by 1 base and J by 4 bases, with 1 base of the junction left unmatched.

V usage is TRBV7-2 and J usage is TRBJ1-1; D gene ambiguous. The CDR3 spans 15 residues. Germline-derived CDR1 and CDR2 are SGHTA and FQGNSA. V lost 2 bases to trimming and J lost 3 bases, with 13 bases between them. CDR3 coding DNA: TGTGCCAGCAGCTTAATGGCGGCGATTTACACTGAAGCTTTCTTT. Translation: CASSLMAAIYTEAFF.

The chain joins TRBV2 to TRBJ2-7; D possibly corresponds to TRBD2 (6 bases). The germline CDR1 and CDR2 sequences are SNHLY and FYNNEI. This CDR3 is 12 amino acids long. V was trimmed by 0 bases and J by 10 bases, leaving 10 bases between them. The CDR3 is CASSEASGVQYF. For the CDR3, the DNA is TGTGCCAGCAGTGAAGCGTCGGGGGTTCAGTACTTC.

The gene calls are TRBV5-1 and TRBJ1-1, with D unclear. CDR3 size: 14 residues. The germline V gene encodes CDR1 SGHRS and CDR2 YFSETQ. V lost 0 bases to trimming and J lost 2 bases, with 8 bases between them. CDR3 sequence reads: CASSLDEQNTEAFF. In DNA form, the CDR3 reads TGCGCCAGCAGCTTGGACGAACAAAACACTGAAGCTTTCTTT.

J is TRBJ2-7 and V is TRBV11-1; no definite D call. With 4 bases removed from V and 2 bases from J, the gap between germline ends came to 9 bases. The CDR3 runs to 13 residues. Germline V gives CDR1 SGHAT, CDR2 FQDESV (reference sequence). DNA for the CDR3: TGTGCCAGCAGCTATCAGGCGACCTACGAGCAGTACTTC. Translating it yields CASSYQATYEQYF.

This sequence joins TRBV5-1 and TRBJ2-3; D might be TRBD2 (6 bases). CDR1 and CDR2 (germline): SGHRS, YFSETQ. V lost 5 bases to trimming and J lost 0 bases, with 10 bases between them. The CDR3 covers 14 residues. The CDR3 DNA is TGCGCCAGCAGAGAAGGGACTAGCACAGATACGCAGTATTTT. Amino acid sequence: CASREGTSTDTQYF.

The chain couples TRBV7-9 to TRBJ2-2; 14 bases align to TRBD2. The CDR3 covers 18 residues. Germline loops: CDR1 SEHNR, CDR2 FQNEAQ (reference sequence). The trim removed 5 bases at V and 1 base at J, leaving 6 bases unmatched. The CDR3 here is CASSAPGTSGGNTGELFF. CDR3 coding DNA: TGTGCCAGCAGCGCCCCCGGGACTAGCGGGGGGAACACCGGGGAGCTGTTTTTT. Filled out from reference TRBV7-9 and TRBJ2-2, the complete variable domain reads DTGVSQNPRHKITKRGQNVTFRCDPISEHNRLYWYRQTLGQGPEFLTYFQNEAQLEKSRLLSDRFSAERPKGSFSTLEIQRTEQGDSAMYLCASSAPGTSGGNTGELFFGEGSRLTVL.

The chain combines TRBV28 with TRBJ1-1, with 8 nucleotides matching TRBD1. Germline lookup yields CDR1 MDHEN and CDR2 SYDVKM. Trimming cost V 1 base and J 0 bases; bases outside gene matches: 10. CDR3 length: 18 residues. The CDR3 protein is CASSLLVIRGQVNTEAFF. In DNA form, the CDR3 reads TGTGCCAGCAGTTTATTGGTTATCAGGGGGCAAGTGAACACTGAAGCTTTCTTT. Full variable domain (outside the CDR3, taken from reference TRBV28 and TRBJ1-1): DVKVTQSSRYLVKRTGEKVFLECVQDMDHENMFWYRQDPGLGLRLIYFSYDVKMKEKGDIPEGYSVSREKKERFSLILESASTNQTSMYLCASSLLVIRGQVNTEAFFGQGTRLTVV.

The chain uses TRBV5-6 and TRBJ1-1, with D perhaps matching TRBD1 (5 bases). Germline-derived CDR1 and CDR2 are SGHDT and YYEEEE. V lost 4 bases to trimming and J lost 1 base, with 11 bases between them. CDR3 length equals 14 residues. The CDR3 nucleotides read TGTGCCAGCAGCGGAGGGAGGGGGAACACTGAAGCTTTCTTT. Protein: CASSGGRGNTEAFF.

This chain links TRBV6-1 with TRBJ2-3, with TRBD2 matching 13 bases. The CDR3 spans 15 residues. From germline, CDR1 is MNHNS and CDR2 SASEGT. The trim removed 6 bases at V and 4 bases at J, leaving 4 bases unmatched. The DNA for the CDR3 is TGTGCCAGCAGCGCACTAGCGGGGGGGCCAGATACGCAGTATTTT. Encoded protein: CASSALAGGPDTQYF.

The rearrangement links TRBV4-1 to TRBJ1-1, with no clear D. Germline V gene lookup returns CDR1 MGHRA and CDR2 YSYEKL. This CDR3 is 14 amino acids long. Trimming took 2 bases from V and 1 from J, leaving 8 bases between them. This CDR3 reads CASSQTDWNTEAFF. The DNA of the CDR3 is TGCGCCAGCAGCCAAACCGACTGGAACACTGAAGCTTTCTTT.

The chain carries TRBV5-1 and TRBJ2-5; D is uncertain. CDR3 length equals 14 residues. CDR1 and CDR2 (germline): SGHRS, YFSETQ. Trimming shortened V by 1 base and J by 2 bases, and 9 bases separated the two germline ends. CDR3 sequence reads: CASSLPGLQETQYF. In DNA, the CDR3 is TGCGCCAGCAGCTTGCCCGGGTTGCAAGAGACCCAGTACTTC.

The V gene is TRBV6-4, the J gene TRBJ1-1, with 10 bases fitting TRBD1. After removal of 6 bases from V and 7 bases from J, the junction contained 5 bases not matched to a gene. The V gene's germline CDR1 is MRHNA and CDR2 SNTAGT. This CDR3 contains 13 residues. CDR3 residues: CASSSGQGFEAFF. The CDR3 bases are TGTGCCAGCAGCTCGGGACAGGGGTTTGAAGCTTTCTTT.